The rows below give T cell receptor beta chains drawn from one sample of a study of shared clonotypes between healthy human individuals. Data came from immunoSEQ multiplex PCR; TCRdb stores just in-frame clones and leaves some out. The sample consists of some 2.4 million clones, 80% to 95% of them appearing once. Sample: naive CD4+ T cells from PBMCs. Source of these receptors: a man aged 18 to 30 in good health. Some clones in this sample may be carry-over from other donors' samples. CDR3s include the opening cysteine and the closing phenylalanine or tryptophan. A D gene is named only where the DNA matches it firmly. Rows give clone size only sometimes, using once, few, many, or a class for an expanded clone.

>13|TRBV6-5|TRBJ1-1|.|.
CASSFSQNTEAFF
TGTGCCAGCAGCTTCTCGCAGAACACTGAAGCTTTCTTT
>14|TRBV9|TRBJ2-1|.|TRBD2
CASSVATTSGEQFF
TGTGCCAGCAGCGTAGCTACAACTAGCGGGGAGCAGTTCTTC
>15|TRBV7-9|TRBJ1-5|few|TRBD1
CASSLFQGGDQPQHF
TGTGCCAGCAGCTTATTTCAAGGGGGCGATCAGCCCCAGCATTTT
>15|TRBV4-1|TRBJ2-7|.|.
CASSQGPGVGYEQYF
TGCGCCAGCAGCCAAGGGCCAGGGGTCGGCTACGAGCAGTACTTC
>16|TRBV15|TRBJ1-4|.|.
CATSRLTGSGNEKLFF
TGTGCCACCAGCAGACTCACAGGGTCGGGTAATGAAAAACTGTTTTTT
>15|TRBV27|TRBJ2-7|.|TRBD1
CASSLYRGPSYEQYF
TGTGCCAGCAGTTTGTACAGGGGCCCGTCCTACGAGCAGTACTTC
>16|TRBV5-1|TRBJ2-3|.|.
CASSSQGRERTDTQYF
TGCGCCAGCAGCTCGCAAGGGCGGGAACGCACAGATACGCAGTATTTT
>15|TRBV7-6|TRBJ2-1|.|.
CASSPPATSKNEQFF
TGTGCCAGCAGCCCCCCCGCGACTAGTAAAAATGAGCAGTTCTTC
>17|TRBV21-1|TRBJ1-5|.|.
CASSKASPPEGNQPQHF
TGTGCCAGCAGCAAAGCTTCGCCCCCCGAGGGGAATCAGCCCCAGCATTTT
>15|TRBV19|TRBJ2-1|.|TRBD1
CASTRTGGGYLEQFF
TGTGCCAGTACCAGAACAGGGGGCGGATATCTCGAGCAGTTCTTC
>15|TRBV7-3|TRBJ2-7|.|TRBD2
CASSSTSGSSYEQYF
TGTGCCAGCAGCTCGACAAGCGGGAGCTCCTACGAGCAGTACTTC
>15|TRBV5-6|TRBJ2-7|.|.
CASSFTREPTYEQYF
TGTGCCAGCAGCTTCACCCGGGAACCTACCTACGAGCAGTACTTC
>15|TRBV28|TRBJ1-2|.|.
CASSQPRRERGGYTF
TGTGCCAGCAGCCAGCCCCGCAGGGAAAGAGGTGGCTACACCTTC
>15|TRBV27|TRBJ1-1|.|.
CASSSDGRLNTEAFF
TGTGCCAGCAGTTCCGATGGACGTTTGAACACTGAAGCTTTCTTT
>14|TRBV29-1|TRBJ2-1|.|.
CSVERRLAKGNEFF
TGCAGCGTTGAACGCCGGTTAGCGAAAGGTAATGAGTTCTTC
>13|TRBV27|TRBJ1-1|few|.
CASSSRPNTEAFF
TGTGCCAGCAGTTCAAGGCCAAACACTGAAGCTTTCTTT
>14|TRBV9|TRBJ2-3|.|.
CASSTLGVTDTQYF
TGTGCCAGCAGCACCCTGGGAGTTACAGATACGCAGTATTTT
>15|TRBV7-2|TRBJ2-2|once|.
CASSLEIRDTGELFF
TGTGCCAGCAGCTTAGAAATTAGGGACACCGGGGAGCTGTTTTTT
>13|TRBV7-3|TRBJ1-1|.|.
CASSPAGNTEAFF
TGTGCCAGCAGCCCCGCGGGGAACACTGAAGCTTTCTTT
>13|TRBV6-5|TRBJ2-1|.|.
CASSYDIRNEQFF
TGTGCCAGCAGTTACGACATAAGGAATGAGCAGTTCTTC
>16|TRBV5-4|TRBJ2-7|once|TRBD2
CASSLPAGGPRNEQYF
TGTGCCAGCAGCCTACCAGCGGGAGGGCCCAGGAATGAGCAGTACTTC
>16|TRBV9|TRBJ2-5|.|TRBD2
CASSSQTSGSTETQYF
TGTGCCAGCAGCTCCCAGACTAGCGGGAGCACGGAGACCCAGTACTTC
>15|TRBV19|TRBJ1-5|.|TRBD1
CASSAPGAGGQPQHF
TGTGCCAGTAGTGCGCCGGGGGCAGGGGGCCAGCCCCAGCATTTT
>13|TRBV2|TRBJ1-1|.|.
CASSEMGETEAFF
TGTGCCAGCAGTGAAATGGGGGAGACTGAAGCTTTCTTT
>12|TRBV27|TRBJ2-3|.|.
CASRKFGDTQYF
TGTGCCAGCAGAAAGTTTGGAGATACGCAGTATTTT
>17|TRBV9|TRBJ2-5|.|.
CASSKRPGAYSEETQYF
TGTGCCAGCAGCAAACGACCCGGAGCCTACTCGGAAGAGACCCAGTACTTC
>17|TRBV18|TRBJ2-3|once|.
CASSPLAYRADTDTQYF
TGTGCCAGCTCACCATTGGCCTACCGGGCTGACACAGATACGCAGTATTTT
>16|TRBV19|TRBJ1-1|.|TRBD1
CASSAGTGGADTEAFF
TGTGCCAGTAGCGCAGGGACAGGGGGCGCGGACACTGAAGCTTTCTTT
>9|TRBV29-1|TRBJ2-3|.|.
CSATDTQYF
TGCAGCGCGACAGATACGCAGTATTTT
>13|TRBV5-1|TRBJ2-5|.|.
CASSPAAGETQYF
TGCGCCAGCAGCCCCGCTGCCGGAGAGACCCAGTACTTC
>19|TRBV9|TRBJ2-4|.|.
CASSVDVKDSKSTKNIQYF
TGTGCCAGCAGCGTAGATGTTAAGGACAGTAAGTCGACCAAAAACATTCAGTACTTC
>17|TRBV5-8|TRBJ1-5|once|.
CASTVEAALGRNQPQHF
TGTGCCAGCACCGTCGAGGCAGCTCTGGGGCGCAATCAGCCCCAGCATTTT
>11|TRBV7-9|TRBJ2-1|.|.
CASSPVNEQFF
TGTGCCAGCAGTCCAGTTAATGAGCAGTTCTTC
>15|TRBV4-3|TRBJ2-7|.|TRBD2
CASSQGREGRYEQYF
TGCGCCAGCAGCCAAGGGCGGGAGGGTCGGTACGAGCAGTACTTC
>14|TRBV2|TRBJ2-2|.|.
CASRRAEGAGELFF
TGTGCCAGCAGGAGGGCGGAGGGGGCCGGGGAGCTGTTTTTT
>15|TRBV28|TRBJ1-2|.|.
CASSPSVAFLSGYTF
TGTGCCAGCAGTCCGTCCGTGGCCTTTCTCTCTGGCTACACCTTC
>13|TRBV5-1|TRBJ1-2|few|.
CATRPDSNYGYTF
TGCGCCACCAGACCCGACAGTAACTATGGCTACACCTTC
>13|TRBV29-1|TRBJ1-2|.|.
CSAEDGGNYGYTF
TGCAGCGCCGAGGACGGAGGGAACTATGGCTACACCTTC
>16|TRBV5-4|TRBJ2-1|once|.
CASSFAGGGKYNEQFF
TGTGCCAGCAGCTTCGCCGGGGGTGGAAAGTACAATGAGCAGTTCTTC
>12|TRBV27|TRBJ1-6|.|.
CASSPRDLALHF
TGTGCCAGCAGTCCGAGGGATCTGGCCCTCCACTTT
>13|TRBV7-9|TRBJ1-1|once|TRBD1
CASSSDRGTEAFF
TGTGCCAGCAGCTCAGACAGGGGCACTGAAGCTTTCTTT
>13|TRBV7-2|TRBJ2-3|.|.
CASSLGGPDTQYF
TGTGCCAGCAGCTTGGGAGGTCCAGATACGCAGTATTTT
>14|TRBV7-2|TRBJ2-7|.|.
CASSFAGSSYEQYF
TGTGCCAGCAGCTTTGCGGGATCCTCCTACGAGCAGTACTTC
>14|TRBV28|TRBJ1-1|few|.
CASSPKRGNTEAFF
TGTGCCAGCAGTCCCAAGAGGGGGAACACTGAAGCTTTCTTT
>15|TRBV28|TRBJ2-7|.|TRBD2
CASSFLIAGGHEQYF
TGTGCCAGCAGTTTTTTGATAGCGGGAGGACACGAGCAGTACTTC
>11|TRBV19|TRBJ1-2|.|.
CASSIGRGYTF
TGTGCCAGTAGTATCGGGAGAGGCTACACCTTC
>15|TRBV19|TRBJ2-3|.|TRBD1
CASRNRGLGTDTQYF
TGTGCCAGTCGAAACAGGGGGCTAGGCACAGATACGCAGTATTTT